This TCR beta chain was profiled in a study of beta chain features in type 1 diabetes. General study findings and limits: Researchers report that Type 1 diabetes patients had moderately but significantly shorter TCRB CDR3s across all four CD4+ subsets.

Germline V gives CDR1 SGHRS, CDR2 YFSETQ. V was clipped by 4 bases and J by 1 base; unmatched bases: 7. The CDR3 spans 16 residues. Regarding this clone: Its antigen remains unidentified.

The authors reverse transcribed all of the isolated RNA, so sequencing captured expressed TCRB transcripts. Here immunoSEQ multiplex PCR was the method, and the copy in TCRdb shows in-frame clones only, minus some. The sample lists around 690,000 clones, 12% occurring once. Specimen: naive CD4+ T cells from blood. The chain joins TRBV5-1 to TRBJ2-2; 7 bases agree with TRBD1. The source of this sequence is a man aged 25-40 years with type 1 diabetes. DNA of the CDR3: TGCGCCAGCAGCCATCCGACAGGGCTGAACACCGGGGAGCTGTTTTTT. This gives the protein CASSHPTGLNTGELFF.